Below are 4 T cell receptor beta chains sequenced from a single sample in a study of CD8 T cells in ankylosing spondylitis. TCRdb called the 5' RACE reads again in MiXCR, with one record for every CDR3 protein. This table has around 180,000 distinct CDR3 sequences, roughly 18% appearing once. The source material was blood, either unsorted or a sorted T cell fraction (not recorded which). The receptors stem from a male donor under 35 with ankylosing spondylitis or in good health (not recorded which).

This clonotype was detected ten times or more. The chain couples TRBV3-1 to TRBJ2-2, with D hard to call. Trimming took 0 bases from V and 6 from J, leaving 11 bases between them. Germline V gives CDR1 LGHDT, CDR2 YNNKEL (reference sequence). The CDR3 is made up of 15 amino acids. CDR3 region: CASSQESAVAGELFF. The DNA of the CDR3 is TGTGCCAGCAGCCAAGAATCCGCCGTCGCCGGGGAGCTGTTTTTT.

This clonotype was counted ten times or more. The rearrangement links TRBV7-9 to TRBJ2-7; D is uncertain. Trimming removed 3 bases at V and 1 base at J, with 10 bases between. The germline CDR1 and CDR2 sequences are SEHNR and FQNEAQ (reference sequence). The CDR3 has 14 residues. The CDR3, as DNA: TGTGCCAGCAGCTTGTCGGACCCATCCTACGAGCAGTACGTC. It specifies CASSLSDPSYEQYV.

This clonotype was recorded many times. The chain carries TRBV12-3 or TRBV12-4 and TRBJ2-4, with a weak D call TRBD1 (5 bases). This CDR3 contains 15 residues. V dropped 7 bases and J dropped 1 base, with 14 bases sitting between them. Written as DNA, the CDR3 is TGTGCCAGCACACGATCAGGGATGGCCAAAAACATTCAGTACTTC. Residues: CASTRSGMAKNIQYF.

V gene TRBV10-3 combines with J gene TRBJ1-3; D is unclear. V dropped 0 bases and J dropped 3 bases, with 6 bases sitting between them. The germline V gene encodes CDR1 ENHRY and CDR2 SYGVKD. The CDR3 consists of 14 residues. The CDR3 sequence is CAISESIDGNTIYF. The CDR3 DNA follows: TGTGCCATCAGTGAGTCGATAGATGGAAACACCATATATTTT.